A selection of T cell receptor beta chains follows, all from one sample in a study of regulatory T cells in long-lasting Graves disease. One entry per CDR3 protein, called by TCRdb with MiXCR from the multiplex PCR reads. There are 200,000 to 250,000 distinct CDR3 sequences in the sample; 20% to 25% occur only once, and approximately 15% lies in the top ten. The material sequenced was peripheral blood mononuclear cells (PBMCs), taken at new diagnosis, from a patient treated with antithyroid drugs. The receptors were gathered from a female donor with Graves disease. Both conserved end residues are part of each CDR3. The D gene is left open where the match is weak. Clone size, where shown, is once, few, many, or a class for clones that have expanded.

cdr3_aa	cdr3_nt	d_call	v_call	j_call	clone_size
CASSESASGDQETQYF	TGCGCCAGCAGTGAGTCGGCTAGCGGGGATCAAGAGACCCAGTACTTC	TRBD2	TRBV6-2/TRBV6-3	TRBJ2-5	many
CASMDRSSYNSPLHF	TGTGCCAGCATGGACAGGTCCTCCTATAATTCACCCCTCCACTTT	TRBD1	TRBV19	TRBJ1-6	-
CASSYDDYTKAGELFF	TGTGCCAGCAGTTACGACGACTATACGAAGGCCGGGGAGCTGTTTTTT	-	TRBV6-2/TRBV6-3	TRBJ2-2	-
CASSQIQGSEQYF	TGTGCCAGCAGCCAGATACAGGGTAGCGAGCAGTACTTC	-	TRBV4-2	TRBJ2-7	many
CASSQGLWGLNYGYTF	TGTGCCAGCAGCCAAGGATTGTGGGGGTTGAACTATGGCTACACCTTC	-	TRBV3-1	TRBJ1-2	many
CASSLAREDLAKNIQYF	TGTGCCAGCAGCTTGGCTCGAGAAGACCTAGCCAAAAACATTCAGTACTTC	-	TRBV5-6	TRBJ2-4	few
CASSSPNRGRSEAFF	TGTGCCAGCAGCTCCCCAAACAGGGGTCGGAGTGAAGCTTTCTTT	TRBD1	TRBV7-9	TRBJ1-1	many
CASQGGQASSYNEQFF	TGTGCCAGCCAGGGGGGACAGGCCAGCTCCTACAATGAGCAGTTCTTC	TRBD1	TRBV28	TRBJ2-1	many
CASSPKGTENEKLFF	TGTGCCAGCTCACCTAAGGGGACAGAGAATGAAAAACTGTTTTTT	TRBD1	TRBV18	TRBJ1-4	few
CASSQAPTGGRETQYF	TGTGCCAGCAGCCAAGCCCCGACAGGGGGCCGGGAGACCCAGTACTTC	TRBD1	TRBV9	TRBJ2-5	-
CAISDSRGSHPVYEQYF	TGTGCCATCAGTGATTCGCGGGGCTCCCATCCCGTCTACGAGCAGTACTTC	-	TRBV10-3	TRBJ2-7	many
CASSPPWQLWDREQYF	TGTGCCAGCTCACCACCCTGGCAGTTATGGGACCGCGAGCAGTACTTC	-	TRBV18	TRBJ2-7	many
CASSWDWEQFF	TGTGCCAGCAGTTGGGACTGGGAGCAGTTCTTC	-	TRBV7-2	TRBJ2-1	many
CASSEMPSGGYTF	TGTGCCAGCAGTGAAATGCCGTCCGGGGGCTACACCTTC	-	TRBV6-1	TRBJ1-2	many
CASSVVGGGYTF	TGTGCCAGCAGCGTAGTGGGGGGCGGCTACACCTTC	-	TRBV9	TRBJ1-2	-
CASSLGKGGWEQYF	TGTGCCAGCAGCTTAGGAAAGGGAGGGTGGGAGCAGTACTTC	TRBD2	TRBV7-2	TRBJ2-7	-
CASSPLGGGSDTQYF	TGTGCCAGCAGTCCCCTTGGGGGAGGGTCAGATACGCAGTATTTT	TRBD2	TRBV28	TRBJ2-3	many
CASSIRWQFNEQFF	TGTGCCAGTAGTATAAGGTGGCAGTTCAATGAGCAGTTCTTC	-	TRBV19	TRBJ2-1	-
CATSDLPAGGPDTQYF	TGTGCCACCAGTGATTTGCCAGCGGGGGGGCCAGATACGCAGTATTTT	TRBD2	TRBV24-1	TRBJ2-3	once
CSAPGTSGSYRYEQYF	TGCAGTGCTCCCGGGACTAGCGGGAGTTATCGCTACGAGCAGTACTTC	TRBD2	TRBV20-1	TRBJ2-7	many
CASSRDSADTQYF	TGTGCCAGCAGTCGGGACTCGGCGGATACGCAGTATTTT	-	TRBV6-2/TRBV6-3	TRBJ2-3	many
CASSPGQGFSSGNTIYF	TGTGCCAGCAGCCCGGGACAGGGCTTCTCCTCTGGAAACACCATATATTTT	TRBD1	TRBV3-1	TRBJ1-3	-
CASSDPTSRGRTGELFF	TGCGCCAGCAGTGACCCGACTAGCCGGGGACGGACCGGGGAGCTGTTTTTT	TRBD2	TRBV10-1	TRBJ2-2	-
CASSEGLAGTATDTQYF	TGTGCCAGCAGTGAGGGACTAGCGGGTACCGCGACCGATACGCAGTATTTT	TRBD2	TRBV6-2/TRBV6-3	TRBJ2-3	many
CASSVTYQGEQFF	TGTGCCAGCAGCGTAACCTATCAGGGGGAGCAGTTCTTC	-	TRBV9	TRBJ2-1	few
CASSLGRLKGPHYTQYF	TGTGCCAGCAGCTTGGGGCGACTTAAGGGTCCCCATTATACGCAGTATTTT	-	TRBV5-5	TRBJ2-3	-
CASSYPLTDTQYF	TGTGCCAGCAGCTACCCGCTGACAGATACGCAGTATTTT	-	TRBV7-9	TRBJ2-3	many
CASGTSGTGELFF	TGTGCCAGCGGGACTAGCGGCACCGGGGAGCTGTTTTTT	TRBD2	TRBV7-3	TRBJ2-2	many
CASGGRLAPYEQYF	TGTGCTAGTGGAGGACGACTAGCCCCCTACGAGCAGTACTTC	TRBD2	TRBV12-5	TRBJ2-7	-
CASTRGRGRSYEQYF	TGTGCCAGCACCCGCGGGAGAGGGCGCTCCTACGAGCAGTACTTC	TRBD2	TRBV12-3/TRBV12-4	TRBJ2-7	few
CASSFKGTSGGANEQFF	TGTGCCAGCAGTTTTAAGGGGACTAGCGGGGGCGCCAATGAGCAGTTCTTC	TRBD2	TRBV7-2	TRBJ2-1	many
CASSVDGNEQFF	TGTGCCAGCAGCGTAGATGGCAATGAGCAGTTCTTC	-	TRBV9	TRBJ2-1	many
CASSQDKTYSPLHF	TGCGCCAGCAGCCAGGATAAGACTTATTCACCCCTCCACTTT	-	TRBV4-3	TRBJ1-6	-
CASRLSGQGRAYGYTF	TGTGCCAGCAGACTCTCAGGTCAGGGGCGGGCCTATGGCTACACCTTC	-	TRBV14	TRBJ1-2	many
CASSIWTGNQPQHF	TGTGCCAGTAGTATATGGACAGGGAATCAGCCCCAGCATTTT	TRBD1	TRBV19	TRBJ1-5	few
CASSFRAGNTGELFF	TGTGCCAGCAGCTTTAGGGCGGGAAACACCGGGGAGCTGTTTTTT	-	TRBV7-2	TRBJ2-2	few
CASSLQGTTNTDTQYF	TGTGCCAGCAGCTTGCAAGGGACTACGAACACAGATACGCAGTATTTT	TRBD2	TRBV7-2	TRBJ2-3	many
CSAAGLGCTDTQYF	TGCAGTGCTGCCGGGCTAGGCTGCACAGATACGCAGTATTTT	-	TRBV20-1	TRBJ2-3	once
CASSLLAGGGDTQYF	TGTGCCAGCAGCTTACTAGCGGGGGGCGGGGATACGCAGTATTTT	TRBD2	TRBV5-6	TRBJ2-3	many
CASREDPYNEQFF	TGTGCTAGTCGGGAGGATCCCTACAATGAGCAGTTCTTC	TRBD2	TRBV12-5	TRBJ2-1	few